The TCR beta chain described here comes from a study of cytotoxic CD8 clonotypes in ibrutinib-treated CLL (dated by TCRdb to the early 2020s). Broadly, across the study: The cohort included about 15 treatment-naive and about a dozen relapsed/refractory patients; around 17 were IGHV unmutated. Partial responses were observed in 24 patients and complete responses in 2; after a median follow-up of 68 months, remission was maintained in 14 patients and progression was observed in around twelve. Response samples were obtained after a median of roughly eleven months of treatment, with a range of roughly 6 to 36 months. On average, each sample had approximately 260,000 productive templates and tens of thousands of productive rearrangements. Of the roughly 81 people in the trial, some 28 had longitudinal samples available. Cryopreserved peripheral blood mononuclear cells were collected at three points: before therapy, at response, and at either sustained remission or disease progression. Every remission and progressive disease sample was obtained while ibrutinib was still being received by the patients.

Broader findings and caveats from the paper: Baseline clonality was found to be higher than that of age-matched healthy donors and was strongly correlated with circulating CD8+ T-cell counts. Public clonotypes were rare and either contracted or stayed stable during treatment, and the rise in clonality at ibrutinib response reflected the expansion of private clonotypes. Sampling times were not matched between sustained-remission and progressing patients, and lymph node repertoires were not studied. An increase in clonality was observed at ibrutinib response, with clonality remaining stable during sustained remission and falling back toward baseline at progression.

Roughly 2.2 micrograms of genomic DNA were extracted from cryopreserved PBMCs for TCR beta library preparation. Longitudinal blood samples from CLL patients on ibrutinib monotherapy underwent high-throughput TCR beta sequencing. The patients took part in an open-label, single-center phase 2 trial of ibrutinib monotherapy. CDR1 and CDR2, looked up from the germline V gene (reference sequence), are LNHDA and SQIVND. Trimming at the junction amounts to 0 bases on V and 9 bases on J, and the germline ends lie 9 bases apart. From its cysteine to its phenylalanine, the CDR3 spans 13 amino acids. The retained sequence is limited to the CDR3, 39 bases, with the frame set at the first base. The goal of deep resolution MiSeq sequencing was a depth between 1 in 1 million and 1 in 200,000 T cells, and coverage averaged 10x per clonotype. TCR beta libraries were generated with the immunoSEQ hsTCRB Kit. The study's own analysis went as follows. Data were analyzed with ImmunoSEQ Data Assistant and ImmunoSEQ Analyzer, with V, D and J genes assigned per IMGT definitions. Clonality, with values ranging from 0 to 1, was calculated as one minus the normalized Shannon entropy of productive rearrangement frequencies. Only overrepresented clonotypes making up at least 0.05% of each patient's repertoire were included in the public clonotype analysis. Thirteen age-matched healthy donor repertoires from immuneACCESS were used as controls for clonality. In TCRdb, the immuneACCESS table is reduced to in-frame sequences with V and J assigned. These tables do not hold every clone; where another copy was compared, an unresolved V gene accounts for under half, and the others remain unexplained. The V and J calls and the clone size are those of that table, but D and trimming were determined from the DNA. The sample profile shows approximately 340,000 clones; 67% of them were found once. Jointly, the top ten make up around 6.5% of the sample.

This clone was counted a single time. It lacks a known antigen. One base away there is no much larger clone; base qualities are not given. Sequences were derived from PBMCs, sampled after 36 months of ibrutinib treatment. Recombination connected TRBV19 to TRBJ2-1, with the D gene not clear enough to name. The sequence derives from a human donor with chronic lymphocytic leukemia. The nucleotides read TGTGCCAGTAGTATAGATAGGTGGGGTGAGCAGTTCTTC. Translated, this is CASSIDRWGEQFF.